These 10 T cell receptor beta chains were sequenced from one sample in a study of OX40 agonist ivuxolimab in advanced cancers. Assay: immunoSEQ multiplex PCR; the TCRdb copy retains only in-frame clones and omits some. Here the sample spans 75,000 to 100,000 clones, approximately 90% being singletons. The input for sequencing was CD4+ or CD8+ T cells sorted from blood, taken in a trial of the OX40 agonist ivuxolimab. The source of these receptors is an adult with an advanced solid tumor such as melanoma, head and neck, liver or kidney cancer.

The chain's CDR3 is CASSLDGVQYF. Here the CDR3 DNA reads TGCGCCAGCAGCTTGGATGGAGTTCAGTACTTC. The chain uses TRBV5-1 and TRBJ2-4; D not certain. Between the trimmed V and J ends, which lost 0 bases and 11 bases, there was a span of 6 bases. This CDR3 spans 11 amino acids. Germline values: CDR1 SGHRS, CDR2 YFSETQ.

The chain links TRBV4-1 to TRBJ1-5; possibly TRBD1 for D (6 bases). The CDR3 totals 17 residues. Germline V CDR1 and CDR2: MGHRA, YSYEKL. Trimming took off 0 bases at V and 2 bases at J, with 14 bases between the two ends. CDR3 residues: CASSQDGGAVGNQPQHF. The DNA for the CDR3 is TGCGCCAGCAGCCAAGATGGGGGGGCTGTGGGCAATCAGCCCCAGCATTTT.

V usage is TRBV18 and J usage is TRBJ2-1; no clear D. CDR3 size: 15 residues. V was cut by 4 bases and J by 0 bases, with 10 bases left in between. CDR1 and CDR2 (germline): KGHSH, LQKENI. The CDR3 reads CASSLMGASYNEQFF. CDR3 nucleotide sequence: TGTGCCAGCTCACTAATGGGCGCCTCCTACAATGAGCAGTTCTTC. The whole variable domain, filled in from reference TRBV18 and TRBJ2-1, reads NAGVMQNPRHLVRRRGQEARLRCSPMKGHSHVYWYRQLPEEGLKFMVYLQKENIIDESGMPKERFSAEFPKEGPSILRIQQVVRGDSAAYFCASSLMGASYNEQFFGPGTRLTVL.

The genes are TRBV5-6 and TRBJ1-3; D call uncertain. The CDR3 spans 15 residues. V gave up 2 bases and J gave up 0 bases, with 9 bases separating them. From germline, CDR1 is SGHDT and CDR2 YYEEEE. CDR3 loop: CASSFLGYSGNTIYF. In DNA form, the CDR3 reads TGTGCCAGCAGCTTCCTCGGGTACTCTGGAAACACCATATATTTT.

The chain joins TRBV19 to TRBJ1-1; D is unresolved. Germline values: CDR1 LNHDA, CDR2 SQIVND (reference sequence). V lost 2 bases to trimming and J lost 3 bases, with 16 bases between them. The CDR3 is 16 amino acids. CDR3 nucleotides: TGTGCCAGTAGTATAAGGCCCCCAGGATCGGACACTGAAGCTTTCTTT. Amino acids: CASSIRPPGSDTEAFF.

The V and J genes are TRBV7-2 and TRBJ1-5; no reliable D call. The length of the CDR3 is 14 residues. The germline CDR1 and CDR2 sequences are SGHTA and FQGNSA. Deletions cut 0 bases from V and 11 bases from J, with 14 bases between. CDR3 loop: CASSLATGLRAQHF. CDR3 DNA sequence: TGTGCCAGCAGCTTAGCAACGGGCTTGAGGGCCCAGCATTTT.

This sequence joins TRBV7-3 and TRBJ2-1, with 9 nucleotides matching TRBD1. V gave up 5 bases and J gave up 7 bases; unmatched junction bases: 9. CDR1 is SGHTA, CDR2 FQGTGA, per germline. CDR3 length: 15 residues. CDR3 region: CASSRGGTGRNEQFF. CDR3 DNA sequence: TGTGCCAGCAGCCGGGGCGGGACAGGGAGGAATGAGCAGTTCTTC.

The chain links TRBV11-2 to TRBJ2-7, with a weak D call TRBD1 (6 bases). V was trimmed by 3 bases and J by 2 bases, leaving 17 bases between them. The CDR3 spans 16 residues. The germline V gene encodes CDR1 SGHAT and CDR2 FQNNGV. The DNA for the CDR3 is TGTGCCAGCAGCTTGTCCGGGACAATCGGGCCCTACGAGCAGTACTTC. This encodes CASSLSGTIGPYEQYF.

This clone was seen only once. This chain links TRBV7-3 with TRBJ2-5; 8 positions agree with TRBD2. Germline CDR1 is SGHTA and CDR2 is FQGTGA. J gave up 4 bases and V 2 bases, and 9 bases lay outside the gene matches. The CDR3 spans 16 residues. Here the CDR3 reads CASSLHPGGRGETQYF. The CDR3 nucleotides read TGTGCCAGCAGCTTACACCCGGGAGGGAGGGGAGAGACCCAGTACTTC.

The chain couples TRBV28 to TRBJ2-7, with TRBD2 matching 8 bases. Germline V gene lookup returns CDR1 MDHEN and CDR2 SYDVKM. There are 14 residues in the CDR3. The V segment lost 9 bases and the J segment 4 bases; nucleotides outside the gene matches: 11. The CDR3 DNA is TGTGCCAGTCGACCGGGAGGGGCGCTGTACGAGCAGTACTTC. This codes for CASRPGGALYEQYF.